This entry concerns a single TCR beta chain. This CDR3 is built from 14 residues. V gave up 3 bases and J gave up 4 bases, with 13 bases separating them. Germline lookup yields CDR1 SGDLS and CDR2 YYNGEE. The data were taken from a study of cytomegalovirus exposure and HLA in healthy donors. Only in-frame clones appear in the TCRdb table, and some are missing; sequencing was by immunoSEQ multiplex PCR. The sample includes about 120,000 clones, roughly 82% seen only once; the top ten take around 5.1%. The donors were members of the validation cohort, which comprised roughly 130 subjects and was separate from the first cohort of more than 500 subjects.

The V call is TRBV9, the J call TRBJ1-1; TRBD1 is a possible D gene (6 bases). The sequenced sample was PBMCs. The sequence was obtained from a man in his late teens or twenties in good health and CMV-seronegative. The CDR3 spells CASSEGTGITEAFF. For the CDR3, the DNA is TGTGCCAGCAGCGAAGGAACAGGGATCACTGAAGCTTTCTTT. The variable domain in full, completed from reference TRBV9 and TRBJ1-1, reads DSGVTQTPKHLITATGQRVTLRCSPRSGDLSVYWYQQSLDQGLQFLIQYYNGEERAKGNILERFSAQQFPDLHSELNLSSLELGDSALYFCASSEGTGITEAFFGQGTRLTVV.